This is a list of T cell receptor beta chains from one sample in a study of T cells in Graves' hyperthyroidism and ophthalmopathy. Via MiXCR, TCRdb re-called the multiplex PCR reads, giving one row per CDR3 protein. This sample yields under 550,000 distinct CDR3 sequences, of which about 20% are seen a single time; approximately 50% belongs to the top ten. Input material: blood. The receptor set was obtained from a man in his forties with Graves' ophthalmopathy. The CDR3 runs from the conserved cysteine through the conserved F or W. The D gene is left open where the match is weak. Size tells how often a clone was seen (once, few, many) or the class of an expanded clone, and some rows leave it out.

D gene	V gene	clone size	J gene	CDR3 length	CDR3 protein	CDR3 DNA
-	TRBV9	-	TRBJ1-2	14	CASSAHVQLYGYTF	TGTGCCAGCAGCGCCCACGTGCAGCTCTATGGCTACACCTTC
TRBD2	TRBV7-2	-	TRBJ2-1	16	CASSLALAGSYNEQFF	TGTGCCAGCAGCTTAGCACTAGCGGGAAGCTACAATGAGCAGTTCTTC
-	TRBV12-3/TRBV12-4	many	TRBJ1-1	14	CASSPRAGLTEAFF	TGTGCCAGCAGTCCGAGAGCTGGTCTAACTGAAGCTTTCTTT
-	TRBV18	-	TRBJ1-1	12	CASSPGGAEAFF	TGTGCCAGCTCACCAGGGGGCGCGGAAGCTTTCTTT
-	TRBV6-1	-	TRBJ1-1	17	CASRRITSGVMNTEAFF	TGTGCCAGCAGACGAATCACCTCAGGCGTCATGAACACTGAAGCTTTCTTT
TRBD2	TRBV6-5	-	TRBJ2-1	14	CASSYGLAVNEQFF	TGTGCCAGCAGTTATGGTCTAGCGGTCAATGAGCAGTTCTTC
TRBD1	TRBV4-1	many	TRBJ1-1	14	CASSQGQGSTEAFF	TGCGCCAGCAGCCAAGGACAGGGGTCAACTGAAGCTTTCTTT
TRBD1	TRBV20-1	few	TRBJ2-2	13	CSVPGGNTGELFF	TGCAGTGTTCCAGGGGGAAACACCGGGGAGCTGTTTTTT
TRBD1	TRBV12-3/TRBV12-4	many	TRBJ2-1	16	CASSLATGVSYNEQFF	TGTGCCAGCAGTTTAGCCACAGGGGTCTCCTACAATGAGCAGTTCTTC
-	TRBV11-3	-	TRBJ2-2	14	CASSFGLNTGELFF	TGTGCCAGCAGCTTTGGACTAAACACCGGGGAGCTGTTTTTT
-	TRBV27	many	TRBJ2-7	17	CASSRAFDRSLSYEQYF	TGTGCCAGCTCCCGCGCCTTTGACAGGAGCCTCTCCTACGAGCAGTACTTC
-	TRBV28	many	TRBJ2-1	15	CASRVIRREVLEQFF	TGTGCCAGCAGGGTAATCAGGAGGGAGGTTTTAGAGCAGTTCTTC
TRBD1	TRBV10-3	-	TRBJ2-1	14	CAIRWGTGVNEQFF	TGTGCCATCAGATGGGGGACAGGGGTCAATGAGCAGTTCTTC
-	TRBV12-3/TRBV12-4	-	TRBJ1-4	11	CASSQTEKLFF	TGTGCCAGCAGTCAGACTGAAAAACTGTTTTTT
-	TRBV6-1	-	TRBJ1-2	12	CASGDSRDGYTF	TGTGCCAGCGGGGATAGTAGGGATGGCTACACCTTC
-	TRBV6-1	-	TRBJ2-5	13	CASSHLGGETQYF	TGTGCCAGCAGTCACCTTGGTGGAGAGACCCAGTACTTC
TRBD2	TRBV5-1	-	TRBJ2-1	16	CASSLGLAGGLNEQFF	TGCGCCAGCAGCTTGGGACTAGCGGGAGGCCTCAATGAGCAGTTCTTC
-	TRBV6-1	few	TRBJ1-2	13	CASSHRAGDGYTF	TGTGCCAGCAGTCACCGAGCAGGGGATGGCTACACCTTC
-	TRBV18	many	TRBJ2-3	15	CASSPPQVSTDTQYF	TGTGCCAGCTCACCACCGCAGGTTAGCACAGATACGCAGTATTTT
TRBD2	TRBV12-3/TRBV12-4	many	TRBJ2-3	17	CASTLVGLAGGTDTQYF	TGTGCCAGCACCTTAGTTGGACTAGCGGGAGGCACAGATACGCAGTATTTT
TRBD2	TRBV6-2/TRBV6-3	few	TRBJ2-1	14	CASSTSENYNEQFF	TGTGCCAGCAGTACTAGCGAGAACTACAATGAGCAGTTCTTC
-	TRBV11-2	-	TRBJ2-3	18	CASSQDLGGASWEDTQYF	TGCGCCAGCAGCCAAGATCTCGGGGGAGCATCCTGGGAGGATACGCAGTATTTT
-	TRBV6-9	-	TRBJ1-3	15	CASSYKKPPWDTIYF	TGTGCCAGCAGTTACAAAAAACCCCCCTGGGACACCATATATTTT